This T cell receptor beta chain was identified during a study of CD8 T cells in Susac syndrome (dated by TCRdb to the late 2010s). The study in broad terms: Among the Susac syndrome patients who were sequenced, clinically active disease was present in six and clinical remission was observed in roughly 8. At the time of blood withdrawal, Susac syndrome patients were either therapy-naive, taking corticosteroids (with some also receiving IVIg), or on IVIg alone. Repertoire sequencing was used to test whether CD8+ T cell activation and differentiation in Susac syndrome was antigen driven. The clonality of the CD8+ T cell repertoire was compared across some eleven healthy donors, some 14 Susac syndrome patients and about 15 multiple sclerosis patients. Here is what the overall study found, with its caveats: In the total CD8+ and CD8+ TEMRA repertoires, about 16 and five Susac-specific public clones, respectively, were identified. Clonal expansion was seen in Susac syndrome CD8+ repertoires, peaking in CD8+ TEMRA cells and being greater in clinically active patients than in remitting ones. The number of individuals in the TCR sequencing and HLA analysis was acknowledged as relatively small.

Note on this clonotype: It has no known antigen specificity. No much larger clone is present one base from it, and per-base qualities are unavailable.

RNA was extracted using the RNeasy kit, and about 0.5 to 1 ug of the RNA was reverse transcribed with random hexamers. The immunoSEQ multiplex PCR assay, which covers 54 Vbeta and 13 Jbeta segments, was used to amplify TCR beta CDR3 regions. PCR amplification bias was corrected by using a synthetic template baseline for primer optimization and computational correction. Per the source publication's procedure: Reads were annotated to V, D and J genes per IMGT and analyzed with immunoSEQ Analyzer, keeping only productive sequences. Clonality was calculated as one minus the Shannon entropy normalized by log2 of the number of productive unique sequences. Public and private clones were assessed among the 100 most prevalent clones of each patient and control. Susac-specific clones were defined as absent from healthy and MS cohorts, 800 to 1,200 published viral clones and other ImmuneACCESS disease sequences. In TCRdb, the public reads were trimmed at Q25 with fastp and aligned with MiXCR, with productive beta chains retained. Each entry merges the rows of one CDR3 protein and shows their most common DNA and genes. The V and J calls and clone size are TCRdb's, not the authors'. The table for this sample lists approximately 190,000 distinct CDR3 sequences; over 90% of them were counted only once. The top ten clonotypes cover 0.15% to 0.2% of the sample.

Measured from the cysteine to the phenylalanine, the CDR3 is 14 residues long. The kept DNA is CDR3 alone, 42 bases in frame from the first base. V was cut back by 8 bases and J by 2 bases, leaving a gap of 16 bases between them. From the germline V gene, CDR1 is MNHEY and CDR2 is SVGAGI. Peripheral blood CD8+ and CD4+ T cells from healthy donors, Susac syndrome patients and multiple sclerosis patients were profiled by high-throughput TCR beta sequencing. Susac syndrome patients met recently defined diagnostic criteria for definite or probable disease. Bulk CD8+ and CD4+ T cells were purified magnetically by negative isolation, whereas CD8+ TEMRA cells were enriched by FACS. Blood was collected in EDTA tubes and processed within 24 hours, with PBMCs isolated through density gradient centrifugation. PBMCs intended for TCR sequencing were frozen in liquid nitrogen and were later thawed in a 37 degrees C water bath. The sorted or isolated CD4+, CD8+ and CD8+ TEMRA cells had a purity of 90% or higher.

The source of this sequence is a human donor with Susac syndrome. This receptor chain uses TRBV6-5 and TRBJ2-7; TRBD2 could be the D gene, as 5 bases match. The sample comprised CD8+ T cells from PBMCs. The CDR3 reads as follows: CASSSGGYAYEQYF. The DNA sequence reads TGTGCCAGCTCCAGCGGCGGTTACGCCTACGAGCAGTACTTC.